Shown below are 20 T cell receptor beta chains from a single sample sequenced in a study of blood T cell repertoires in COVID-19. This table comes from immunoSEQ multiplex PCR, and its TCRdb copy is limited to in-frame clones, with some not included. Seen here are around 130,000 clones, 80% to 85% observed once, and the top ten hold around 13%. The specimen sequenced was peripheral blood. Every receptor here comes from a woman in her 30s who had recovered from COVID-19.

The V call is TRBV5-6, the J call TRBJ1-2, with D possibly TRBD1 on 6 matching bases. V was trimmed by 3 bases and J by 12 bases, leaving 18 bases between them. The CDR3 spans 13 residues. Germline CDR1 and CDR2: SGHDT and YYEEEE. The CDR3 DNA reads as TGTGCCAGCAGCTCAAGTCCCGGGACATCGGACACCTTC. It yields the protein CASSSSPGTSDTF.

This rearrangement joins TRBV11-2 to TRBJ2-1; TRBD2 agrees at 12 bases. After removal of 1 base from V and 8 bases from J, the junction contained 9 bases not matched to a gene. This CDR3 is 17 amino acids long. CDR1 and CDR2 from the germline V gene are SGHAT and FQNNGV. The CDR3 here is CASSLVRPSGGAYEQFF. For the CDR3, the DNA is TGTGCCAGCAGCTTAGTTCGGCCTAGCGGGGGGGCCTATGAGCAGTTCTTC.

As DNA, the CDR3 is TGTGCCAGCAGCGTACGGGCAGGGGATCAGCCCCAGCATTTT. Amino acid sequence: CASSVRAGDQPQHF. J is TRBJ1-5 and V is TRBV9; the D gene is possibly TRBD1 (6 bases). This CDR3 comprises 14 residues. From germline, CDR1 is SGDLS and CDR2 YYNGEE. V was shortened by 1 base and J by 5 bases, with 10 bases between the two germline ends.

This chain uses TRBV5-5 with TRBJ1-3, with D maybe TRBD1 (5 bases). Germline CDR1 and CDR2: SGHKS and YYEKEE (reference sequence). The CDR3 loop spans 14 amino acids. V lost 0 bases and J lost 6, with 10 bases in between. The chain's CDR3 is CASSLALGPNTIYF. The CDR3 bases are TGTGCCAGCAGCTTGGCTCTGGGGCCAAACACCATATATTTT.

The rearrangement uses TRBV6-1 and TRBJ1-2; D not resolved. Trimming removed 3 bases at V and 5 bases at J, with 10 bases between. The CDR3 totals 13 residues. Germline CDR1 MNHNS, CDR2 SASEGT. CDR3: CASSDPPLYGYTF. CDR3 DNA: TGTGCCAGCAGTGATCCTCCCCTATATGGCTACACCTTC.

The rearrangement links TRBV11-3 to TRBJ2-5; 8 bases agree with TRBD1. J was trimmed by 2 bases and V by 5 bases; bases with no gene match: 4. The CDR3 is 14 amino acids. Per germline, CDR1 SGHNT and CDR2 YENEEA. CDR3 protein: CASSPDRDQETQYF. Written as DNA, the CDR3 is TGTGCCAGCAGCCCGGACAGGGATCAAGAGACCCAGTACTTC.

The chain joins TRBV29-1 to TRBJ2-5; 7 positions match TRBD1. CDR1 is SQVTM, CDR2 ANQGSEA, per germline. The CDR3 has 16 residues. The V gene end was trimmed by 0 bases and the J gene end by 2 bases; junction bases not matched to a gene: 9. The CDR3 spells CSVEDFGQVGQETQYF. CDR3 DNA sequence: TGCAGCGTTGAAGACTTTGGACAGGTGGGACAAGAGACCCAGTACTTC. The whole variable domain, filled in from reference TRBV29-1 and TRBJ2-5, reads SAVISQKPSRDICQRGTSLTIQCQVDSQVTMMFWYRQQPGQSLTLIATANQGSEATYESGFVIDKFPISRPNLTFSTLTVSNMSPEDSSIYLCSVEDFGQVGQETQYFGPGTRLLVL.

Comment on this clone: Relative to the germline gene, one junction end is altered; a read error may explain this. V is TRBV6-5 and J is TRBJ1-2; 7 nucleotides align to TRBD1. Germline CDR1 MNHEY, CDR2 SVGAGI. The CDR3 spans 16 residues. The CDR3 sequence is CVSSYREGAGNYGYTF. Written as DNA, the CDR3 is TGTGTCAGCAGTTACCGAGAGGGGGCAGGGAACTATGGCTACACCTTC.

V usage is TRBV27 and J usage is TRBJ2-7, with TRBD2 matching over 9 bases. The CDR3 consists of 16 residues. V was pared by 5 bases and J by 2 bases, with 10 bases of the junction left unmatched. Germline CDR1 and CDR2: MNHEY and SMNVEV (reference sequence). The DNA of the CDR3 is TGTGCCAGCAGTCCCTTAGCGGGGGAATTTACCTACGAGCAGTACTTC. This encodes CASSPLAGEFTYEQYF.

The chain employs TRBV4-2 and TRBJ2-7; 9 nucleotides agree with TRBD2. From germline, CDR1 is LGHNA and CDR2 YNFKEQ. This CDR3 region has 18 residues. V was clipped by 0 bases and J by 0 bases; unmatched bases: 9. Here the CDR3 DNA reads TGTGCCAGCAGCCAAGAAGAACTAGCGGGTTCCTACTCCTACGAGCAGTACTTC. Its protein product is CASSQEELAGSYSYEQYF.

This rearrangement joins TRBV20-1 to TRBJ1-2; 7 positions match TRBD1. CDR3 length: 11 amino acids. CDR1 is DFQATT, CDR2 SNEGSKA, per germline (reference sequence). The ends lost 4 bases at V and 8 bases at J; junction bases unmatched: 4. CDR3 in DNA: TGCAGTGCTACGACAGGGCAGGGCTACACCTTC. Its translation: CSATTGQGYTF.

The gene calls are TRBV2 and TRBJ2-3; TRBD1 is a possible D gene (5 bases). Trimming shortened V by 7 bases and J by 2 bases, and 10 bases separated the two germline ends. The CDR3 runs 13 residues. CDR1 is SNHLY, CDR2 FYNNEI, per germline. The CDR3 sequence is CASKGPFTDTQYF. The DNA of the CDR3 is TGTGCCAGCAAGGGGCCATTCACAGATACGCAGTATTTT.

Only a few counts were recorded for this clone. V is TRBV7-2 and J is TRBJ2-7; 9 bases map to TRBD2. With 4 bases clipped from V and 4 bases from J, the junction kept 2 bases outside the gene matches. The V gene's germline CDR1 is SGHTA and CDR2 FQGNSA. This CDR3 region has 13 residues. The DNA of the CDR3 is TGTGCCAGCAGCTCGACTAGCGGATACGAGCAGTACTTC. It codes for CASSSTSGYEQYF.

The gene calls are TRBV5-4 and TRBJ2-1; D is unresolved. Germline lookup yields CDR1 SGHNT and CDR2 YYREEE (reference sequence). With 2 bases removed from V and 0 bases from J, the gap between germline ends came to 9 bases. The CDR3 is 15 amino acids. The CDR3 protein is CASSFTRDSYNEQFF. The CDR3 DNA follows: TGTGCCAGCAGCTTTACGAGAGACTCCTACAATGAGCAGTTCTTC.

This chain connects TRBV29-1 to TRBJ1-1; no firm D call. Trimming pared 3 bases from V and 1 base from J, leaving 9 bases between. CDR1 and CDR2 from the germline V gene are SQVTM and ANQGSEA. The CDR3 sequence is 13 residues long. The CDR3 loop reads CSVDEGKNTEAFF. In nucleotides, the CDR3 is TGCAGCGTTGACGAGGGCAAGAACACTGAAGCTTTCTTT.

This clone was counted a single time. The V call is TRBV19, the J call TRBJ1-1; maybe TRBD1 (6 bases). This CDR3 is built from 14 residues. Trimming took 5 bases from V and 3 from J, leaving 13 bases between them. In germline, CDR1 is LNHDA, CDR2 SQIVND (reference sequence). The CDR3 protein is CASSPQGYYTEAFF. The CDR3 DNA follows: TGTGCCAGTAGTCCACAGGGATATTACACTGAAGCTTTCTTT.

The chain joins TRBV10-3 to TRBJ2-7; TRBD2 matches at 15 bases. Germline lookup yields CDR1 ENHRY and CDR2 SYGVKD. The CDR3 spans 15 residues. With V trimmed by 10 bases and J by 4 bases, 8 bases remained unmatched. The CDR3 reads CATWTSGRAVYEQYF. CDR3 nucleotide sequence: TGTGCCACCTGGACTAGCGGGAGGGCCGTATACGAGCAGTACTTC.

The chain is built from TRBV10-1 and TRBJ1-2, with TRBD1 identical over 9 bases. The CDR3 sequence is 13 residues long. Losses at the gene ends were 5 bases for V and 8 bases for J; bases not matched to a gene: 6. CDR1 is WNHNN and CDR2 is SYGVQD in the germline V gene (reference sequence). The CDR3 protein is CASSSGTGSGYTF. In DNA form, the CDR3 reads TGCGCCAGCAGTTCTGGGACAGGGAGCGGCTACACCTTC.

The chain employs TRBV27 and TRBJ1-2; weak D call: TRBD1 (6 bases). CDR3 size: 15 residues. Germline assignment: CDR1 MNHEY and CDR2 SMNVEV (reference sequence). V was pared by 5 bases and J by 4 bases, with 17 bases between. CDR3 in DNA: TGTGCCAGCAGTGCCTCACAGGGTGCGGCCTATGGCTACACCTTC. Translating gives CASSASQGAAYGYTF.

The chain couples TRBV6-5 to TRBJ2-4; TRBD1 is a possible D gene (5 bases). V was pared by 2 bases and J by 3 bases, with 14 bases between. CDR1 is MNHEY and CDR2 is SVGAGI in the germline V gene. The CDR3 spans 16 residues. The CDR3 region is CASSYGPPRGKNIQYF. As DNA, the CDR3 is TGTGCCAGCAGTTACGGCCCCCCAAGGGGCAAAAACATTCAGTACTTC.